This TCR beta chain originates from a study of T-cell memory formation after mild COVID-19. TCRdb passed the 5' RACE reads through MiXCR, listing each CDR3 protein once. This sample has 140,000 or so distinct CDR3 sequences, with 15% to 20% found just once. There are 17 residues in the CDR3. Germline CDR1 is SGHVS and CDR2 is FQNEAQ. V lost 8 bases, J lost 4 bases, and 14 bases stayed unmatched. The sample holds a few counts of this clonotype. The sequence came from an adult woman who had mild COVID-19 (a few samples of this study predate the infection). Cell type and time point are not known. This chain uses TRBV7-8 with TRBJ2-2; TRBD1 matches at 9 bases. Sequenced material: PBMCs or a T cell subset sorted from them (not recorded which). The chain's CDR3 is CASVLRTGAGGTGELFF. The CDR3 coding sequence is TGTGCCAGCGTCCTGCGGACAGGGGCTGGGGGCACCGGGGAGCTGTTTTTT.